This TCR beta chain was captured in a study of blood T cell repertoires in COVID-19. Study-level information: PBMCs, B-cell-depleted T cells, or T cells were the source of the cDNA or gDNA that made up the material.

Produced via immunoSEQ multiplex PCR; TCRdb's table is partial and in-frame only. The table lists under 150,000 clones, roughly four fifths of them singletons. Specimen: peripheral blood. The sequence came from a human donor in a cohort sampled during active COVID-19.

This chain's CDR3 is CASSPYRGGNHEQYF. The CDR3 DNA follows: TGCGCCAGCAGCCCCTACAGGGGAGGTAACCACGAGCAGTACTTC. This rearrangement joins TRBV4-1 to TRBJ2-7, with a tentative D call TRBD1 (7 bases). Per germline, CDR1 MGHRA and CDR2 YSYEKL. This CDR3 region has 15 residues. V was pared by 4 bases and J by 5 bases, with 18 bases between.